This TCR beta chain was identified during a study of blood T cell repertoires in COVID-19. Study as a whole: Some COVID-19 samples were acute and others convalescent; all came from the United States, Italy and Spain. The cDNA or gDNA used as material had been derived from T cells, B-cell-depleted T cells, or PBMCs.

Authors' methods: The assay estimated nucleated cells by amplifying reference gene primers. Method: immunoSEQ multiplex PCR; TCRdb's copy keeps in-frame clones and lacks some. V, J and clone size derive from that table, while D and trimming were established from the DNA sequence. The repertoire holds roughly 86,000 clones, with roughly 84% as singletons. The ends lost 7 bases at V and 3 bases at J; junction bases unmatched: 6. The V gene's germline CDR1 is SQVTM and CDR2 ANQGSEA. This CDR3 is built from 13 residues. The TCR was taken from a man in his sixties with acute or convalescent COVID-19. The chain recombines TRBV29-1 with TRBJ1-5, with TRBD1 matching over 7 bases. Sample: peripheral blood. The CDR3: CSDGTDYNQPQHF. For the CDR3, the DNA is TGCAGCGACGGGACAGACTACAATCAGCCCCAGCATTTT.